This entry lists 30 T cell receptor beta chains sequenced from one sample in a study of blood T cell repertoires in COVID-19. Sequencing was performed with immunoSEQ multiplex PCR; in TCRdb, only in-frame clones are kept and a portion is missing. The sample lists about 260,000 clones, roughly nine tenths occurring once. The sample was peripheral blood. The receptors derive from a man between 60 and 70 years old who had recovered from COVID-19.

The chain employs TRBV7-2 and TRBJ2-1; 10 bases fit TRBD2. The germline CDR1 and CDR2 sequences are SGHTA and FQGNSA. After removal of 3 bases from V and 4 bases from J, the junction contained 12 bases not matched to a gene. The CDR3 loop spans 18 amino acids. DNA of the CDR3: TGTGCCAGCAGCTTTTATGCTAGCGGGGGCCGAATGTACAATGAGCAGTTCTTC. Its protein product is CASSFYASGGRMYNEQFF. The variable domain in full, with the rest retrieved from reference TRBV7-2 and TRBJ2-1, is GAGVSQSPSNKVTEKGKDVELRCDPISGHTALYWYRQSLGQGLEFLIYFQGNSAPDKSGLPSDRFSAERTGGSVSTLTIQRTQQEDSAVYLCASSFYASGGRMYNEQFFGPGTRLTVL.

This clone has a single count. V is TRBV11-2 and J is TRBJ1-4, with 7 bases lining up with TRBD1. The J segment lost 8 bases and the V segment lost 6 bases, leaving 9 bases of the junction unmatched. The germline CDR1 and CDR2 sequences are SGHAT and FQNNGV. The CDR3 totals 14 residues. CDR3 amino acids: CASRLPGQLEKLFF. The CDR3 region has the DNA TGTGCCAGCAGACTACCGGGACAGCTCGAAAAACTGTTTTTT.

As DNA, the CDR3 is TGTGCCAGCAGCTTGGTACAGCCAAACAATGAGCAGTTCTTC. It codes for CASSLVQPNNEQFF. This rearrangement joins TRBV5-4 to TRBJ2-1; D is undetermined. V was cut by 0 bases and J by 5 bases, with 9 bases left in between. CDR3 length: 14 residues. Germline-derived CDR1 and CDR2 are SGHNT and YYREEE (reference sequence).

The chain combines TRBV6-7 with TRBJ1-5; TRBD1 matches 7 bases. TRBV6-7 falls under the ORF class, with uncertain function. J gave up 4 bases and V 0 bases, and 9 bases lay outside the gene matches. The CDR3 is 17 residues long. The CDR3 here is CASSYSIGGTENQPQHF. DNA of the CDR3: TGTGCCAGCAGTTACTCGATAGGGGGGACAGAAAATCAGCCCCAGCATTTT.

The chain recombines TRBV19 with TRBJ2-1, with D possibly matching TRBD2 (6 bases). Trimming removed 4 bases at V and 0 bases at J, with 13 bases between. The CDR3 sequence is 16 residues long. Looked up from germline, CDR1 is LNHDA and CDR2 is SQIVND (reference sequence). The DNA for the CDR3 is TGTGCCAGTAGTACGCAGCGGGCTAGCTCCTACAATGAGCAGTTCTTC. It yields the protein CASSTQRASSYNEQFF.

V and J are TRBV27 and TRBJ1-5, with D tentatively TRBD1 (6 bases). This CDR3 comprises 16 residues. Between the trimmed V and J ends, which lost 0 bases and 9 bases, there was a span of 18 bases. From germline, CDR1 is MNHEY and CDR2 SMNVEV (reference sequence). The CDR3 loop is CASSLSGRGSRWPQHF. DNA of the CDR3: TGTGCCAGCAGTTTATCGGGCAGGGGATCGCGTTGGCCCCAGCATTTT.

This clone was observed once. The chain carries TRBV6-1 and TRBJ1-1, with TRBD1 as a possible D gene (6 bases). Trimming cost V 3 bases and J 10 bases, with 18 bases left between them. This CDR3 region has 14 residues. Germline lookup yields CDR1 MNHNS and CDR2 SASEGT. The CDR3, as DNA: TGTGCCAGCAGTGAGGGGGCGGGAGGTCGAAGAGCTTTCTTT. It codes for CASSEGAGGRRAFF.

The CDR3 here is CASSVTGTSAKNIQYF. The CDR3 region has the DNA TGTGCCAGCAGTGTTACCGGGACTAGCGCCAAAAACATTCAGTACTTC. V and J are TRBV2 and TRBJ2-4; 9 bases are shared with TRBD2. CDR1 and CDR2 from the germline V gene are SNHLY and FYNNEI. There are 16 residues in the CDR3. Trimming took 4 bases from V and 1 from J; bases not matched to a gene: 5.

The rearrangement links TRBV12-5 to TRBJ2-5, with a weak D call TRBD1 (5 bases). The V end lost 4 bases, the J end lost 4 bases, and 16 bases lay between the germline ends. The germline V gene encodes CDR1 LGHNT and CDR2 FRNRAP. The CDR3 loop spans 15 amino acids. The CDR3 DNA follows: TGTGCTAGTGGTTCTGGCACCCTGCAGGGAGAGACCCAGTACTTC. Translated: CASGSGTLQGETQYF. The variable domain in full, with the rest retrieved from reference TRBV12-5 and TRBJ2-5, is DARVTQTPRHKVTEMGQEVTMRCQPILGHNTVFWYRQTMMQGLELLAYFRNRAPLDDSGMPKDRFSAEMPDATLATLKIQPSEPRDSAVYFCASGSGTLQGETQYFGPGTRLLVL.

V and J are TRBV2 and TRBJ2-7, with TRBD1 matching 7 bases. CDR3 length equals 14 residues. The germline V gene encodes CDR1 SNHLY and CDR2 FYNNEI. V shed 7 bases and J 3 bases; nucleotides not matched to a gene: 9. The CDR3 DNA reads TGTGCCAGCAACCTCGGGACAGCTATCTACGAGCAGTACTTC. This gives the protein CASNLGTAIYEQYF.

CDR3 coding DNA: TGCAGTGCTAGTCCTAGCACCTCCTACAATGAGCAGTTCTTC. This encodes CSASPSTSYNEQFF. V gene TRBV20-1 combines with J gene TRBJ2-1, with D maybe TRBD2 (5 bases). The CDR3 runs to 14 residues. The V end lost 3 bases, the J end lost 0 bases, and 9 bases lay between the germline ends. Germline V CDR1 and CDR2: DFQATT, SNEGSKA (reference sequence).

The genes are TRBV3-1 (or the pseudogene TRBV3-2) and TRBJ2-7, with TRBD2 matching 11 bases. In germline, CDR1 is LGHDT, CDR2 YNNKEL (reference sequence). This CDR3 is built from 15 residues. V lost 6 bases, J lost 4 bases, and 8 bases stayed unmatched. The CDR3 region is CASRQTSGTSYEQYF. CDR3 nucleotides: TGTGCCAGCAGACAGACTAGCGGGACCTCATACGAGCAGTACTTC.

In its sample, this clone was seen once. The V gene is TRBV10-3, the J gene TRBJ2-2; tentatively, D is TRBD2 (5 bases). Trimming removed 4 bases from V and 3 bases from J, with 12 bases in between. In germline, CDR1 is ENHRY, CDR2 SYGVKD. The CDR3 spans 15 residues. CDR3 sequence (DNA): TGTGCCATCAGTGGGCTAGCCACGGACACCGGGGAGCTGTTTTTT. Translated: CAISGLATDTGELFF.

This sequence joins TRBV29-1 and TRBJ2-1; 8 bases match TRBD1. CDR1 is SQVTM and CDR2 is ANQGSEA in the germline V gene. The CDR3 totals 12 residues. V was pared by 7 bases and J by 5 bases, with 4 bases of the junction left unmatched. The CDR3 coding sequence is TGCAGCGGAGGACAGGGAAACAATGAGCAGTTCTTC. Protein product: CSGGQGNNEQFF.

This chain links TRBV7-8 with TRBJ1-2, with unresolved D. Germline CDR1 SGHVS, CDR2 FQNEAQ. The V and J ends lost 5 bases and 2 bases respectively, with 9 bases between them. This CDR3 spans 13 amino acids. The CDR3 reads CASSHTENYGYTF. CDR3 DNA sequence: TGTGCCAGCAGCCATACAGAAAACTATGGCTACACCTTC.

The chain couples TRBV6-5 to TRBJ1-6; the D is unclear. Germline V CDR1 and CDR2: MNHEY, SVGAGI. Trimming removed 0 bases at V and 4 bases at J, with 4 bases between. This CDR3 region has 14 residues. In nucleotides, the CDR3 is TGTGCCAGCAGTTACTCTCCGTATAATTCACCCCTCCACTTT. It specifies CASSYSPYNSPLHF.

CDR3 residues: CASSLDFRRGSYEQYF. CDR3 sequence (DNA): TGTGCCAGCAGCTTAGATTTCCGCAGGGGCTCCTACGAGCAGTACTTC. The V gene is TRBV11-2, the J gene TRBJ2-7; D possibly corresponds to TRBD1 (6 bases). Germline CDR1 and CDR2: SGHAT and FQNNGV. Trimming pared 0 bases from V and 0 bases from J, leaving 12 bases between. CDR3 length: 16 amino acids. Variable domain in full (rest from reference TRBV11-2 and TRBJ2-7): EAGVAQSPRYKIIEKRQSVAFWCNPISGHATLYWYQQILGQGPKLLIQFQNNGVVDDSQLPKDRFSAERLKGVDSTLKIQPAKLEDSAVYLCASSLDFRRGSYEQYFGPGTRLTVT.

The rearrangement joins TRBV14 to TRBJ1-2, with D tentatively TRBD1 (5 bases). The CDR3 totals 15 residues. Germline values: CDR1 SGHDN, CDR2 FVKESK. V was clipped by 0 bases and J by 5 bases, with 13 bases between them. As DNA, the CDR3 is TGTGCCAGCAGCCAAGATCTCCCACAGGCTTATGGCTACACCTTC. This translates into CASSQDLPQAYGYTF.

The chain joins TRBV27 to TRBJ1-2; 7 bases fit TRBD1. V was pared by 8 bases and J by 4 bases, with 10 bases of the junction left unmatched. The CDR3 is made up of 14 amino acids. Germline lookup yields CDR1 MNHEY and CDR2 SMNVEV (reference sequence). The CDR3, as DNA: TGTGCCAGCCGTACGAACAGGGACAGCTATGGCTACACCTTC. This translates into CASRTNRDSYGYTF.

This rearrangement joins TRBV27 to TRBJ1-3; no clear D. Looked up from germline, CDR1 is MNHEY and CDR2 is SMNVEV (reference sequence). V was shortened by 3 bases and J by 0 bases, with 12 bases between the two germline ends. CDR3 length: 16 amino acids. CDR3 sequence: CASSFLPAGSGNTIYF. CDR3 in DNA: TGTGCCAGCAGTTTCCTACCCGCCGGCTCTGGAAACACCATATATTTT.

This clone has only one observation. CDR3 protein: CATSAQGYEQYF. Written as DNA, the CDR3 is TGTGCCACCAGTGCGCAGGGCTACGAGCAGTACTTC. The rearrangement uses TRBV24-1 and TRBJ2-7; D is possibly TRBD1 (5 bases). Germline V gene data show CDR1 as KGHDR and CDR2 as SFDVKD. Between the trimmed V and J ends, which lost 5 bases and 3 bases, there was a span of 7 bases. The CDR3 contains 12 residues.

The chain employs TRBV5-1 and TRBJ2-3, with 12 bases identical to TRBD2. V was clipped by 3 bases and J by 3 bases; unmatched bases: 8. The CDR3 spans 17 residues. Per the germline V gene, CDR1 is SGHRS and CDR2 is YFSETQ. CDR3 coding DNA: TGCGCCAGCAGCTCAACGGTACTAGCGGGGGGTACAGATACGCAGTATTTT. Encoded protein: CASSSTVLAGGTDTQYF.

The rearrangement uses TRBV11-2 and TRBJ1-5; maybe TRBD1 (6 bases). The CDR3 consists of 15 residues. CDR1 and CDR2 from the germline V gene are SGHAT and FQNNGV. V was pared by 4 bases and J by 1 base, with 11 bases between. Here the CDR3 reads CASSSGQRSNQPQHF. CDR3 bases: TGTGCCAGCAGCTCAGGACAGCGGAGCAATCAGCCCCAGCATTTT.

Details on this clone: This sample also contains other DNA sequences that code for the same CDR3. The chain employs TRBV6-6 and TRBJ2-3; 11 bases are a match to TRBD2. The CDR3 covers 17 residues. From germline, CDR1 is MNHNY and CDR2 SVGAGI (reference sequence). The V segment lost 6 bases and the J segment 0 bases; nucleotides outside the gene matches: 8. CDR3 sequence: CASSRTSGGSSTDTQYF. CDR3 bases: TGTGCCAGCAGCCGAACTAGCGGGGGATCTAGCACAGATACGCAGTATTTT.

This chain joins TRBV7-2 and TRBJ1-6; D uncertain. The germline gives CDR1 SGHTA, CDR2 FQGNSA. Between the trimmed V and J ends, which lost 4 bases and 6 bases, there was a span of 16 bases. CDR3 length equals 16 residues. The CDR3 DNA is TGTGCCAGCAGCTCGCGGAGCACACGGGGTAATTCACCCCTCCACTTT. Its translation is CASSSRSTRGNSPLHF.

A single count supports this clone. The chain employs TRBV9 and TRBJ1-4; D is possibly TRBD1 (5 bases). The CDR3 has 15 residues. The V and J ends lost 3 bases and 8 bases respectively, with 17 bases between them. CDR1 is SGDLS and CDR2 is YYNGEE in the germline V gene. CDR3 nucleotides: TGTGCCAGCAGCGCCTGGGGGGGATTCGGCGAAAAACTGTTTTTT. Protein product: CASSAWGGFGEKLFF. Based on the CDR3 plus reference TRBV9 and TRBJ1-4, the full variable domain is DSGVTQTPKHLITATGQRVTLRCSPRSGDLSVYWYQQSLDQGLQFLIQYYNGEERAKGNILERFSAQQFPDLHSELNLSSLELGDSALYFCASSAWGGFGEKLFFGSGTQLSVL.

The rearrangement joins TRBV9 to TRBJ2-7; D perhaps matches TRBD1 (7 bases). This CDR3 contains 13 residues. V lost 5 bases, J lost 7 bases, and 16 bases lay in between. CDR1 is SGDLS and CDR2 is YYNGEE in the germline V gene. The CDR3 DNA sequence: TGTGCCAGCAGTTCACTTCAGGGGGGAGAGCAGTACTTC. It encodes CASSSLQGGEQYF.

The chain recombines TRBV11-2 with TRBJ1-5; D unclear. The V end was cut by 2 bases, the J end by 1 base, with 6 bases between. Germline assignment: CDR1 SGHAT and CDR2 FQNNGV. This CDR3 is 14 amino acids long. This CDR3 is CASSLQSSNQPQHF. In DNA, the CDR3 is TGTGCCAGCAGCTTACAATCAAGCAATCAGCCCCAGCATTTT.

The chain combines TRBV6-5 with TRBJ1-2, with D perhaps matching TRBD1 (5 bases). Trimming cost V 5 bases and J 4 bases, with 8 bases left between them. The CDR3 has 12 residues. The V gene's germline CDR1 is MNHEY and CDR2 SVGAGI. CDR3 coding DNA: TGTGCCAGCAGTAGGCAGGGCTATGGCTACACCTTC. This gives the protein CASSRQGYGYTF.

V and J are TRBV7-2 and TRBJ2-1; 13 bases map to TRBD2. The CDR3 totals 15 residues. Per germline, CDR1 SGHTA and CDR2 FQGNSA. V shed 6 bases, J shed 4 bases, and the junction held 3 bases outside the gene matches. In DNA form, the CDR3 reads TGTGCCAGCAGACTAGCGGGGGGGACGTACAATGAGCAGTTCTTC. Its protein is CASRLAGGTYNEQFF.